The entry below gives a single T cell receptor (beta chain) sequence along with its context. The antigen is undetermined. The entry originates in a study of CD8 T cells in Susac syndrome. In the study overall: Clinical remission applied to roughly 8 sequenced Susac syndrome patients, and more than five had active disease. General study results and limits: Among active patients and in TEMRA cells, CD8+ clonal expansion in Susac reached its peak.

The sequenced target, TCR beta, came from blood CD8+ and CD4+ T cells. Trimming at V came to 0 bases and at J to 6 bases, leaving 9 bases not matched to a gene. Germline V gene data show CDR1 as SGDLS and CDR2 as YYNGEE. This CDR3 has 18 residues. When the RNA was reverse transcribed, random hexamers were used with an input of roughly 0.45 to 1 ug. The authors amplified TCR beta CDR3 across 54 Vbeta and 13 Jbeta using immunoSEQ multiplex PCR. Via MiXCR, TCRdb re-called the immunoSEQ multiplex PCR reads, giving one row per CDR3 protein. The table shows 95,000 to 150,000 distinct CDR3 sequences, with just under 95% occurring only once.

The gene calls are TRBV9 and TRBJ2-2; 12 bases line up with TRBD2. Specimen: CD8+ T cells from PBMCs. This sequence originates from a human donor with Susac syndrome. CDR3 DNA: TGTGCCAGCAGCGTAGAACTAGCGGGGGGCCCGAGGGCCGGGGAGCTGTTTTTT. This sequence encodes CASSVELAGGPRAGELFF.